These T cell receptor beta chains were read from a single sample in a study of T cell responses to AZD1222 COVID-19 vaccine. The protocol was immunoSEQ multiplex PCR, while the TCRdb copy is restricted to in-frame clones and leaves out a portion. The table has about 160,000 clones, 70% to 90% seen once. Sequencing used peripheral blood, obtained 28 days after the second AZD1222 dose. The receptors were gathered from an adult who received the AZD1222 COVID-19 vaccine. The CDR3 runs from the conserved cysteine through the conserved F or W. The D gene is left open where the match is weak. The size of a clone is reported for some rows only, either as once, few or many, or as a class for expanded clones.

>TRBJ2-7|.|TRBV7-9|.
TGTGCCAGCAGCTTAGTGGTCTCCCTCGAGCAGTACTTC
CASSLVVSLEQYF
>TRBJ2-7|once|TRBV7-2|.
TGTGCCAGCAGCTTGGCAGGGAACCTCGCCGAGCAGTACTTC
CASSLAGNLAEQYF
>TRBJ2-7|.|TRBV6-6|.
TGTGCCAGCAGTTACGGGGTCTACGAGCAGTACTTC
CASSYGVYEQYF
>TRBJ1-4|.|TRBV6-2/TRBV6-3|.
TGTGCCAGCAGTCCGAACCGCGTATACAGGGTTGATGAAAAACTGTTTTTT
CASSPNRVYRVDEKLFF
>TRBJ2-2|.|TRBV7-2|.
TGTGCCAGCAGGGTGGTGCAGTACACCGGGGAGCTGTTTTTT
CASRVVQYTGELFF
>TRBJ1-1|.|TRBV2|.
TGTGCCAGCACTCCGGCGGGCGCGGGCTCTGAAGCTTTCTTT
CASTPAGAGSEAFF
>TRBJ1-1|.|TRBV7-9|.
TGTGCCAGCAGCTTAGTTGCGGGGGATACTGAAGCTTTCTTT
CASSLVAGDTEAFF
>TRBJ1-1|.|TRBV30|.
TGTGCCTGGAGTGTAAGTCTGAACACTGAAGCTTTCTTT
CAWSVSLNTEAFF
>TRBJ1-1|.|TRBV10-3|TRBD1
TGTGCCACCCGGACAGGAGGGAGCACTGAAGCTTTCTTT
CATRTGGSTEAFF
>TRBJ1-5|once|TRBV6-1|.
TGTGCCAGCAGTGAAAATCGGTGGTCGAATCAGCCCCAGCATTTT
CASSENRWSNQPQHF
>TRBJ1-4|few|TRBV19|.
TGTGCCAGCCGGTCCGGGGAAGGGGTTGAAAAACTGTTTTTT
CASRSGEGVEKLFF
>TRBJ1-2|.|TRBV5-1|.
TGCGCCAGCAATGAAGGGGACGGCATTAGGGGTGGCTACACCTTC
CASNEGDGIRGGYTF
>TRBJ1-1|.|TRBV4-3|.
TGCGCCAGCAGCCAAGAAAAGTGGAACACTGAAGCTTTCTTT
CASSQEKWNTEAFF
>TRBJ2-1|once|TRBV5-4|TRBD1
TGTGCCAGCCACGGACAGGACAGGGGATACAATGAGCAGTTCTTC
CASHGQDRGYNEQFF
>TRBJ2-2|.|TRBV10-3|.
TGTGCCATCAGTGAGCCCGGGAAGGCGGCCGGGGAGCTGTTTTTT
CAISEPGKAAGELFF
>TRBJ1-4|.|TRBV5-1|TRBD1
TGCGCCAGCAGCGGGACAGAGGCTGAAAAACTGTTTTTT
CASSGTEAEKLFF
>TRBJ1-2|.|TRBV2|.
TGTGCCAGCAAGAGAGGGGAAGAAAGGTATGGCTACACCTTC
CASKRGEERYGYTF
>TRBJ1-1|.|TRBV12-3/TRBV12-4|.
TGTGCCAGCAGCAACAGGGCTCGCGCTTTCTTT
CASSNRARAFF
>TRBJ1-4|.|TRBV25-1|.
TGTGCCAGCAGTGAAACCCGACCCGGGGAGGGGGAACTGTTTTTT
CASSETRPGEGELFF
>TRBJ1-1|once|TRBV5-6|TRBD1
TGTGCCAGCAGCGATCTACAGGGGGCGCGTGCTTTCTTT
CASSDLQGARAFF